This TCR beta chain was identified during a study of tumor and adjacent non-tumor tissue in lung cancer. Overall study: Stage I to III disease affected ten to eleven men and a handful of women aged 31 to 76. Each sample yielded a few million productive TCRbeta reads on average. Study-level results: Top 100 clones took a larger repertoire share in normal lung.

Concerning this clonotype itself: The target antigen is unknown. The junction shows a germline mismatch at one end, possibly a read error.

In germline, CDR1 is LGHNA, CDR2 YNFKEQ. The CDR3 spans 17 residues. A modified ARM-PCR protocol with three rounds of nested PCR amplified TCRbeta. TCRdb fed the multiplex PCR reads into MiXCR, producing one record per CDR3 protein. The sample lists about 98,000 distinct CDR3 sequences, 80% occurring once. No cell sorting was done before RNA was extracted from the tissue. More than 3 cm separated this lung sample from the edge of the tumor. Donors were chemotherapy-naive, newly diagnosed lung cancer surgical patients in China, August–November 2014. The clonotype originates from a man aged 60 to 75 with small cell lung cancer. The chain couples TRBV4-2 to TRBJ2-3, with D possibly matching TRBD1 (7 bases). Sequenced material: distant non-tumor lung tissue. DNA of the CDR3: TGTGCCAGCAGCTCGGACCCAAGCGTGGAGGGGACAGATAGGCAGTATTTT. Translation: CASSSDPSVEGTDRQYF.